This TCR beta chain was identified during a study of blood T cell repertoires in COVID-19. Study as a whole: Samples came from the United States, Italy and Spain, spanning acute and convalescent COVID-19. T cells, B-cell-depleted T cells, or PBMCs provided the cDNA or gDNA that served as material.

In the authors' methods: Amplification of reference gene primers was used by the study to estimate nucleated cell counts. Assay: immunoSEQ multiplex PCR; the TCRdb copy retains only in-frame clones and omits some. Clone size and V and J calls were adopted from that table, with D and trimming inferred from the DNA. The table shows roughly 30,000 clones, with approximately 86% occurring only once. Between the trimmed V and J ends, which lost 5 bases and 3 bases, there was a span of 13 bases. The germline CDR1 and CDR2 sequences are GTSNPN and SVGIG (reference sequence). This CDR3 is built from 13 residues.

V gene TRBV30 combines with J gene TRBJ1-1; no clear D. The material sequenced was peripheral blood. This TCR derives from a man in his 70s with acute or convalescent COVID-19. The CDR3 region has the DNA TGTGCCTGGGAGTTGAGGTCTGACACTGAAGCTTTCTTT. Translation gives CAWELRSDTEAFF.